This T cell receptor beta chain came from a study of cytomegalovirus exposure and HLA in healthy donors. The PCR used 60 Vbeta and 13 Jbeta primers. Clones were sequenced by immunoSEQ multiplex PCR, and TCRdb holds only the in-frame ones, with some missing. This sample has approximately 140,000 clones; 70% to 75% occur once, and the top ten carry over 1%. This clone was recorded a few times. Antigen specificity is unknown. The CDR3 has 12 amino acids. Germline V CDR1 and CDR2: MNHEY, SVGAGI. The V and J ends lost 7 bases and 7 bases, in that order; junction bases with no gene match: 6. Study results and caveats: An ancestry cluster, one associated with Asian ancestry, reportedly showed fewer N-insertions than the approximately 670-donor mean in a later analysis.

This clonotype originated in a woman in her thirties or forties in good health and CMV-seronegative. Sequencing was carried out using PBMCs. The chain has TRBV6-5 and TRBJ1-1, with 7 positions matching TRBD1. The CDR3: CASKKGDSEAFF. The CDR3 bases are TGTGCCAGCAAAAAGGGGGACAGTGAAGCTTTCTTT.